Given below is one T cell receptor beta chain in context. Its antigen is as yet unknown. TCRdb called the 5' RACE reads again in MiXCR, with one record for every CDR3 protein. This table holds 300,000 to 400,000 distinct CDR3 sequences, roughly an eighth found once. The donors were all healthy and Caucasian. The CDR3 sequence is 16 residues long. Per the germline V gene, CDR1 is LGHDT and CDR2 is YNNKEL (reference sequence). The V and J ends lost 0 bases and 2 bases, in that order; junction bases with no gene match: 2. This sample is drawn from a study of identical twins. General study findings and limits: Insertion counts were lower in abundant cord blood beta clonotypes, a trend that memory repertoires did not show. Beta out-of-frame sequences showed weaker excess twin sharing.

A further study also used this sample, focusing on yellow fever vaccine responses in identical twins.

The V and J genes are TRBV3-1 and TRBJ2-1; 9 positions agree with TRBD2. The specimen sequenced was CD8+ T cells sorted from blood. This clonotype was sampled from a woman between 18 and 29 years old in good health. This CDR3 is CASSQDPSGAYNEQFF. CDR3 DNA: TGTGCCAGCAGCCAAGATCCTAGCGGGGCCTACAATGAGCAGTTCTTC.